The source of this T cell receptor beta chain is a study of cytomegalovirus exposure and HLA in healthy donors. V shed 6 bases and J shed 6 bases, with 10 bases lying between them. CDR3 length: 11 amino acids. Germline values: CDR1 DFQATT, CDR2 SNEGSKA (reference sequence). The study ran its PCR with 60 Vbeta and 13 Jbeta primers. The assay was immunoSEQ multiplex PCR, and TCRdb's table has in-frame clones only and misses some. Of approximately 180,000 clones listed, about four fifths are singletons. The specimen was PBMCs. This receptor was obtained from a man aged 18 to 30 in good health and CMV-seronegative. The chain is built from TRBV20-1 and TRBJ2-3; the D is unclear. In nucleotides, the CDR3 is TGCAGTGCCCTCAGAACCGATACGCAGTATTTT. Residues: CSALRTDTQYF.